This TCR beta chain comes out of a study of technical replicates of blood from several donors. The CDR3 extends over 15 amino acids. Trimming removed 2 bases from V and 4 bases from J; junction bases left unmatched: 7. Germline V gene data show CDR1 as KGHSH and CDR2 as LQKENI. Method: immunoSEQ multiplex PCR; TCRdb's copy keeps in-frame clones and lacks some. The table lists about 66,000 clones, roughly 92% of them singletons. The receptor was derived from a human donor in good health. The sample comprised T cells isolated from PBMCs. The chain couples TRBV18 to TRBJ2-7, with 8 bases lining up with TRBD2. As DNA, the CDR3 is TGTGCCAGCTCACCAGCGCCGAGCGGGAGTTACGAGCAGTACTTC. Translating gives CASSPAPSGSYEQYF.